One and the same sample provided the 2 T cell receptor beta chains below, sequenced in a study of CD8 T cells in Susac syndrome (dated by TCRdb to between 2018 and 2020). Libraries were built with the immunoSEQ multiplex PCR assay. RNA was extracted using the RNeasy kit, and roughly 0.45 to 1 microgram was reverse transcribed with random hexamers. TCRdb trimmed the raw reads at Q25, called clones with MiXCR and kept productive beta chains. Rows are unified per CDR3 protein, each entry keeping the most common DNA and genes. The sample table holds under 150,000 distinct CDR3 sequences, of which 94% were seen once. Approximately 0.25% of the sample rests with the top ten. Source material: CD8+ T cells from PBMCs. These receptors came from a human donor in good health.

The chain employs TRBV28 and TRBJ2-2; D is perhaps TRBD1 (5 bases). The V end lost 7 bases, the J end lost 7 bases, and 13 bases lay between the germline ends. The length of the CDR3 is 13 residues. Germline V CDR1 and CDR2: MDHEN, SYDVKM. The CDR3 nucleotides read TGTGCCAGCATTCCCAGGGCGATCGGGGAGCTGTTTTTT. It is translated as CASIPRAIGELFF.

This clonotype was seen once. The chain joins TRBV20-1 to TRBJ2-3; no firm D call. Germline lookup yields CDR1 DFQATT and CDR2 SNEGSKA (reference sequence). CDR3 length: 14 residues. The germline V and J ends were trimmed by 0 bases and 3 bases, with 10 bases remaining between them. The CDR3 reads CSARDFRRTDTQYF. As DNA, the CDR3 is TGCAGTGCTAGAGATTTTCGTCGGACAGATACGCAGTATTTT.